Each of the 9 T cell receptor beta chains below was sequenced from the same sample in a study of cytomegalovirus exposure and HLA in healthy donors. Profiling relied on immunoSEQ multiplex PCR, and the TCRdb table lists in-frame clones only, not all of them. Among fewer than 250,000 clones listed, about 87% were seen once. The sample was PBMCs. The receptor set was obtained from a man younger than 30 in good health and CMV-seronegative.

The CDR3 protein is CASSLMNTEAFF. The CDR3 DNA sequence: TGTGCCAGCAGCCTAATGAACACTGAAGCTTTCTTT. J is TRBJ1-1 and V is TRBV7-9; no reliable D call. From germline, CDR1 is SEHNR and CDR2 FQNEAQ (reference sequence). Trimming removed 5 bases from V and 0 bases from J, with 4 bases in between. The CDR3 is 12 residues long.

This chain uses TRBV27 with TRBJ2-7; D is undetermined. V was cut by 4 bases and J by 3 bases, with 10 bases left in between. Germline CDR1 and CDR2: MNHEY and SMNVEV (reference sequence). The CDR3 length is 13 residues. This CDR3 reads CASSSARNYEQYF. The DNA for the CDR3 is TGTGCCAGCAGTTCAGCGAGAAACTACGAGCAGTACTTC.

As to this clone: This specimen includes other DNA sequences encoding the same CDR3. V gene TRBV14 combines with J gene TRBJ2-7; D remains unclear. The germline gives CDR1 SGHDN, CDR2 FVKESK. Trimming left V 1 base short and J 3 bases short, with 4 bases between. The CDR3 is 12 residues long. The CDR3 region is CASSQASYEQYF. CDR3 in DNA: TGTGCCAGCAGCCAAGCCAGCTACGAGCAGTACTTC.

This rearrangement joins TRBV4-1 to TRBJ2-1, with unresolved D. V gave up 6 bases and J gave up 6 bases, with 18 bases separating them. CDR1 and CDR2 (germline): MGHRA, YSYEKL. The CDR3 spans 15 residues. The CDR3 DNA reads as TGCGCCAGCAGACCGGCGGCTAGTCATAGCAATGAGCAGTTCTTC. Translated, it gives CASRPAASHSNEQFF.

This chain links TRBV25-1 with TRBJ1-4, with TRBD1 identical over 9 bases. CDR1 MGHDK and CDR2 SYGVNS come from the germline V gene. This CDR3 has 13 amino acids. J was trimmed by 8 bases and V by 8 bases; bases with no gene match: 6. In DNA form, the CDR3 reads TGTGCCAGCTCCCGGGACAGGGCCGAAAAACTGTTTTTT. Translating gives CASSRDRAEKLFF.

This sequence joins TRBV7-2 and TRBJ2-7; 7 bases map to TRBD1. Trimming cost V 1 base and J 5 bases; bases outside gene matches: 2. There are 13 residues in the CDR3. CDR1 and CDR2 from the germline V gene are SGHTA and FQGNSA. The CDR3 protein is CASSLEQGNEQYF. The CDR3 coding sequence is TGTGCCAGCAGCTTAGAACAGGGGAACGAGCAGTACTTC.

A single count supports this clone. V and J are TRBV25-1 and TRBJ1-2; tentative D call: TRBD1 (6 bases). The CDR3 is 16 amino acids. Trimming took 1 base from V and 6 from J, leaving 18 bases between them. The V gene's germline CDR1 is MGHDK and CDR2 SYGVNS. The DNA for the CDR3 is TGTGCCAGCAGTGAATCGTTAGGCAGGGGATGGGATGGCTACACCTTC. Residues: CASSESLGRGWDGYTF.

To note about this clone: A read error may account for a junction end that differs from germline. This sequence joins TRBV28 and TRBJ2-7; TRBD2 aligns across 8 bases. The CDR3 consists of 15 residues. From germline, CDR1 is MDHEN and CDR2 SYDVKM. The DNA of the CDR3 is TGTGCCAGCAGCCCCACCCGGACTAGCTATCTACGAGCAGTCTTC. Encoded protein: CASSPTRTSYLRAVF.

The chain has TRBV7-8 and TRBJ1-3, with TRBD1 matching over 8 bases. This CDR3 comprises 14 residues. Germline loops: CDR1 SGHVS, CDR2 FQNEAQ. The ends lost 5 bases at V and 4 bases at J; junction bases unmatched: 4. CDR3 nucleotides: TGTGCCAGCAGCCCAGGGACAGGCGGAAACACCATATATTTT. This gives the protein CASSPGTGGNTIYF.